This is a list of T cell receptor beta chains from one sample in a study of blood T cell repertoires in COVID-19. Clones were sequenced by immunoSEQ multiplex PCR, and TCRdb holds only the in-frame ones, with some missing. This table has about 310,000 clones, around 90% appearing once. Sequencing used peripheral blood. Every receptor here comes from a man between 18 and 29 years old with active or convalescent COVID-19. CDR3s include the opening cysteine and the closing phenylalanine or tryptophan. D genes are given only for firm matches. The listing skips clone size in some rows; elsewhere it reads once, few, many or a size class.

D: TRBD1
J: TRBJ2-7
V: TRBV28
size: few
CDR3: CASNTQGAQSPYEQYF
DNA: TGTGCCAGCAACACACAGGGGGCCCAAAGTCCCTACGAGCAGTACTTC

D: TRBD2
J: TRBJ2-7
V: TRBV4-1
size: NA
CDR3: CASSQRTSGSSQYF
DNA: TGCGCCAGCAGCCAAAGGACTAGCGGGAGTTCTCAGTACTTC

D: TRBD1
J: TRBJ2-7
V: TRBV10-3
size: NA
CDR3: CAISDGQGGNEQYF
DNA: TGTGCCATCAGTGACGGACAGGGGGGAAACGAGCAGTACTTC

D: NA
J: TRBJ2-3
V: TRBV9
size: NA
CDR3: CASSTGMNRVTDTQYF
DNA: TGTGCCAGCAGCACAGGGATGAACAGGGTCACAGATACGCAGTATTTT

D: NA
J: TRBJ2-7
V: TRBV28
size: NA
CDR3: CASSLRSDRSYEQYF
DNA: TGTGCCAGCAGCCTTAGAAGCGACAGATCCTACGAGCAGTACTTC

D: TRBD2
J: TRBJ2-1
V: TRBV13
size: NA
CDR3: CASSTTRGLADVNEQFF
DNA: TGTGCCAGCAGCACAACTCGGGGACTAGCGGACGTCAATGAGCAGTTCTTC

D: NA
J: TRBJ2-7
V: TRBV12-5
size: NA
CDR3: CASGLGDTVTYEQYF
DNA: TGTGCTAGTGGTTTGGGGGACACGGTCACCTACGAGCAGTACTTC

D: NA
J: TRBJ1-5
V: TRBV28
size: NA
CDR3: CASSNWRGVSNQPQHF
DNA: TGTGCCAGCAGCAACTGGCGGGGGGTAAGCAATCAGCCCCAGCATTTT

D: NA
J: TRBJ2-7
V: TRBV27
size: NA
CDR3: CASSLYPPYSGMYEQYF
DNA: TGTGCCAGCAGTTTATACCCCCCTTACTCCGGGATGTACGAGCAGTACTTC

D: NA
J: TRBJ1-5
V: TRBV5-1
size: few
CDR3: CASSLEPNQPQHF
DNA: TGCGCCAGCAGCTTGGAGCCCAATCAGCCCCAGCATTTT

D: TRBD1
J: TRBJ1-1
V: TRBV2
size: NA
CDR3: CASSERTGAMNTEAFF
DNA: TGTGCCAGCAGTGAAAGGACAGGGGCTATGAACACTGAAGCTTTCTTT

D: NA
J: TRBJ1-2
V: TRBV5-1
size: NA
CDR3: CASSTPDRPNYGYTF
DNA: TGCGCCAGCAGCACGCCGGACAGACCTAACTATGGCTACACCTTC

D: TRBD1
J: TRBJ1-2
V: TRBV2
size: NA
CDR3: CASSSGQGNYGYTF
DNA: TGTGCCAGCAGTTCCGGACAGGGTAACTATGGCTACACCTTC

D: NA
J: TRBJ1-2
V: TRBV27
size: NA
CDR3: CASGGGADIMFYGYTF
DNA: TGTGCCAGCGGTGGTGGGGCGGATATAATGTTCTATGGCTACACCTTC

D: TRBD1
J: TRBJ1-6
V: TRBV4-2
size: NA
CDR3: CASSQEAHPGQATYNSPLHF
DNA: TGTGCCAGCAGCCAAGAAGCTCACCCGGGACAGGCTACCTATAATTCACCCCTCCACTTT

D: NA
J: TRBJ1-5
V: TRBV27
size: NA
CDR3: CASSFFGQPQHF
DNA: TGTGCCAGCAGTTTCTTCGGGCAGCCCCAGCATTTT

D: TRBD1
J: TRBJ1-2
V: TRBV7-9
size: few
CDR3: CASSPKGAGYGYTF
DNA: TGTGCCAGCAGCCCAAAGGGGGCCGGCTATGGCTACACCTTC

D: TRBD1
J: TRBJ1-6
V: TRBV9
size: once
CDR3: CASSPGTENSPLHF
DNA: TGTGCCAGCAGCCCCGGGACAGAAAATTCACCCCTCCACTTT

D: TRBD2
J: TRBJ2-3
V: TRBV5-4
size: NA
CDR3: CASSLGPLAVSTDTQYF
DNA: TGTGCCAGCAGCTTGGGACCACTAGCGGTTAGCACAGATACGCAGTATTTT

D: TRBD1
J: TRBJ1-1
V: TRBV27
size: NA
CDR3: CASSLTGVDTEAFF
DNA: TGTGCCAGCAGTTTGACAGGGGTCGACACTGAAGCTTTCTTT

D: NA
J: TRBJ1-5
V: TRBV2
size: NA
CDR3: CASRKEESGQPQHF
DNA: TGTGCCAGCAGGAAAGAGGAAAGCGGGCAGCCCCAGCATTTT

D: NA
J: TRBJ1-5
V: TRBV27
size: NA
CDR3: CASSLMGGQPQHF
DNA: TGTGCCAGCAGTTTAATGGGGGGGCAGCCCCAGCATTTT

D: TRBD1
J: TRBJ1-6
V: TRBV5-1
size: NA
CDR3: CASSRSGGQGANSPLHF
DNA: TGCGCCAGCAGCCGTAGTGGTGGACAGGGGGCTAATTCACCCCTCCACTTT

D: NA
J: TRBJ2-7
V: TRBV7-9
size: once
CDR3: CASSSPGLAYEQYF
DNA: TGTGCCAGCAGCTCCCCGGGACTCGCCTACGAGCAGTACTTC

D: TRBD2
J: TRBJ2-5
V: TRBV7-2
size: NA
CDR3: CASSQGLAGGSGTQYF
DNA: TGTGCCAGCAGCCAGGGACTAGCGGGAGGGTCTGGGACCCAGTACTTC

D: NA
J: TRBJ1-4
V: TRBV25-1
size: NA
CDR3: CASRERRGEKLFF
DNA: TGTGCCAGCAGAGAACGGCGGGGAGAAAAACTGTTTTTT